This T cell receptor (beta chain) originates from a study of cytomegalovirus exposure and HLA in healthy donors. Broader study findings: Through in vitro validation, a few CMV-associated chains were shown to be specific for CMV antigens. According to a subsequent analysis, TCR clusters from the first cohort were inclined to appear together in the roughly 120 validation repertoires.

Comments on this clone: Its antigen is still unknown.

V was pared by 8 bases and J by 1 base, with 8 bases of the junction left unmatched. The length of the CDR3 is 14 residues. CDR1 and CDR2 from the germline V gene are WSHSY and SAAADI. The data were produced by immunoSEQ multiplex PCR, yet TCRdb's version contains in-frame clones alone and is incomplete. The table includes 140,000 to 150,000 clones, about nine tenths detected once. Source material: PBMCs. V gene TRBV10-2 combines with J gene TRBJ2-7; TRBD2 matches at 7 bases. The receptor was derived from a man between 18 and 29 years old in good health and CMV-seropositive. CDR3 sequence reads: CASWDYSLSYEQYF. Here the CDR3 DNA reads TGCGCCAGCTGGGACTACTCATTATCCTACGAGCAGTACTTC.